Listed below are T cell receptor beta chains from one sample, sequenced in a study of blood T cell repertoires in COVID-19. Only in-frame clones appear in the TCRdb table, and some are missing; sequencing was by immunoSEQ multiplex PCR. This table has 150,000 or so clones, about 89% appearing once. The sequenced sample consisted of peripheral blood. These receptors originate from a woman in her 70s with COVID-19, enrolled during active disease. Both conserved end residues are trimmed from each CDR3.

TRBV19,TRBJ1-2,ASSIGPATNYGYT
TRBV5-4,TRBJ1-1,ASSPRDRDYTEAF
TRBV6-5,TRBJ1-2,ASSPTRQGGNGYT
TRBV12-5,TRBJ2-2,ASGLPGAGELF
TRBV2,TRBJ2-3,ASSVLAGGTDTQY
TRBV28,TRBJ1-6,ASSLGQGRTNSPLH
TRBV6-5,TRBJ2-2,ASSYRTGANTGELF
TRBV27,TRBJ2-5,ASSLQVGGGQETQY
TRBV2,TRBJ2-7,ASSENRDAYEQY
TRBV7-7,TRBJ2-7,ASSPPGRTSGGSSSYEQY
TRBV29-1,TRBJ2-7,SVVVRGGGFSSYEQY